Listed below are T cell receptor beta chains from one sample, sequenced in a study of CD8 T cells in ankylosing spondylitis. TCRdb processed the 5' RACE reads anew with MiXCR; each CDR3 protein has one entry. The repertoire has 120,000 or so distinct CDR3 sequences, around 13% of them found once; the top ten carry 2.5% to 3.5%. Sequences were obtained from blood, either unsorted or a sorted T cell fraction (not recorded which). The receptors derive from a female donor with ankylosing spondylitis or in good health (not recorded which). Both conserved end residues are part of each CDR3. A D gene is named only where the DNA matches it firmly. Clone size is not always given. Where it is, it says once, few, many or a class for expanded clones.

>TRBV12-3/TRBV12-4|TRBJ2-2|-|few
CASSPLRLNTGELFF
TGTGCCAGCAGCCCGCTTCGGTTGAACACCGGGGAGCTGTTTTTT
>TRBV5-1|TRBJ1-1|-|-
CASSFEGMNTEAFF
TGCGCCAGCAGCTTCGAGGGTATGAACACTGAAGCTTTCTTT
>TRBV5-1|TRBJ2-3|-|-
CASSQNLADTQYF
TGCGCCAGCAGCCAAAACCTAGCAGATACGCAGTATTTT
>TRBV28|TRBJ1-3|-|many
CASSRTGKSTSSGNTIYF
TGTGCCAGCAGCCGAACAGGGAAATCAACCTCCTCTGGAAACACCATATATTTT
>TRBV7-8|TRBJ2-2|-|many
CASSLRRDMNTGELFF
TGTGCCAGCAGCCTTCGCCGGGACATGAACACCGGGGAGCTGTTTTTT
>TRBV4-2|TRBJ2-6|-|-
CASSQDAGLISGANVLTF
TGTGCCAGCAGCCAAGATGCAGGCCTTATCTCTGGGGCCAACGTCCTGACTTTC
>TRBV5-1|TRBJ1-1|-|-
CASSLTDRQRAFF
TGCGCCAGCAGCTTGACCGACAGGCAGAGGGCTTTCTTT
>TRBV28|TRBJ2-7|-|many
CASSGSVSYEQYF
TGTGCCAGCAGTGGCAGCGTATCCTACGAGCAGTACTTC
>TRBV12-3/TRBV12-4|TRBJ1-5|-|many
CASSGMGGNQPQHF
TGTGCCAGCAGTGGGATGGGGGGGAATCAGCCCCAGCATTTT
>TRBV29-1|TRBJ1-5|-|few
CSVVIAGRIGQPQHF
TGCAGCGTTGTTATAGCAGGGAGGATTGGACAGCCCCAGCATTTT
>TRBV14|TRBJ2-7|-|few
CASSVIGGMEQYF
TGTGCCAGCAGCGTAATTGGGGGGATGGAGCAGTACTTC
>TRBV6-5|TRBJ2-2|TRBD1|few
CASSSSTGGIGELFF
TGTGCCAGCAGTTCCTCGACAGGGGGCATCGGGGAGCTGTTTTTT
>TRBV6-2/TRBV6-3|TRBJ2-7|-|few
CASSYSKFSEQYF
TGTGCCAGCAGTTACTCGAAATTTTCCGAGCAGTACTTC
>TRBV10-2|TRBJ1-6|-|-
CASSESIWGKESPLHF
TGCGCCAGCAGTGAGTCCATTTGGGGCAAGGAATCACCCCTCCACTTT
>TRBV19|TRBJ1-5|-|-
CASSGVPGNQPQHF
TGTGCCAGCTCAGGAGTTCCTGGGAATCAGCCCCAGCATTTT
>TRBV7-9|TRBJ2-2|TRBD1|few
CASSSGQAGTGELFF
TGTGCCAGCAGCTCCGGACAGGCCGGCACCGGGGAGCTGTTTTTT
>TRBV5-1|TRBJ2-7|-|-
CASSGPGNSYEQYF
TGCGCCAGCAGCGGGCCCGGGAACTCCTACGAGCAGTACTTC
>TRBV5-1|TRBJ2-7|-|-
CASSFRQESYEQYF
TGCGCCAGCAGCTTTAGACAGGAGTCCTACGAGCAGTACTTC
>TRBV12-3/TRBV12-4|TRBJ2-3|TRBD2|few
CASSYGLAGAPTDTQYF
TGTGCCAGCAGTTACGGACTAGCGGGGGCCCCCACAGATACGCAGTATTTT
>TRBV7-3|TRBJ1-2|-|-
CASSLSGSDYGYTF
TGTGCCAGCAGCTTATCAGGATCGGACTATGGCTACACCTTC
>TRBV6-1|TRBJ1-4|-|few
CASSEGGHEKLFF
TGTGCCAGCAGTGAAGGCGGACATGAAAAACTGTTTTTT
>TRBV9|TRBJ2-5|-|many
CASSLDQGETQYF
TGTGCCAGCAGCTTAGACCAGGGCGAGACCCAGTACTTC
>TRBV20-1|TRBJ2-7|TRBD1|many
CSARRQGIDYEQYF
TGCAGTGCTAGAAGACAGGGGATTGACTACGAGCAGTACTTC
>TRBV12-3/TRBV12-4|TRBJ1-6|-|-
CASSFSRVASPLHF
TGTGCCAGCAGTTTTAGCAGGGTTGCATCACCCCTCCACTTT
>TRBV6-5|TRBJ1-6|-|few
CASSYAGVNSPLHF
TGTGCCAGCAGTTATGCGGGGGTGAATTCACCCCTCCACTTT
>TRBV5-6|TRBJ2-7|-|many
CASSLGLSAYEQYF
TGTGCCAGCAGCTTGGGGCTCTCAGCCTACGAGCAGTACTTC
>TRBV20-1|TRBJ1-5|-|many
CSASETLNQPQHF
TGCAGTGCTAGTGAGACCCTCAATCAGCCCCAGCATTTT
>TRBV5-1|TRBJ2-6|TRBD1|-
CASSWGTGDLTF
TGCGCCAGCAGCTGGGGGACAGGGGACCTGACTTTC
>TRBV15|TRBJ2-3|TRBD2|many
CATSYSGGLTTDTQYF
TGTGCCACCAGCTACAGCGGGGGGCTCACCACAGATACGCAGTATTTT
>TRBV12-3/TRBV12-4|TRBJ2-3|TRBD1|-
CASSVNRGLPDTQYF
TGTGCCAGCAGTGTAAACAGGGGTCTGCCAGATACGCAGTATTTT
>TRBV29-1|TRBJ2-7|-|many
CSVLKLQGTDYEQYF
TGCAGCGTGCTAAAACTGCAGGGGACCGACTACGAGCAGTACTTC
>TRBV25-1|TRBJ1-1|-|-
CASSEVRGWKTEAFF
TGTGCCAGCAGTGAAGTTCGTGGGTGGAAAACTGAAGCTTTCTTT
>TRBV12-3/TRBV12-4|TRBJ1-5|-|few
CASSLAGRGQSNQPQHF
TGTGCCAGCAGTTTAGCCGGACGGGGGCAGAGCAATCAGCCCCAGCATTTT
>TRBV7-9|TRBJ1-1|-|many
CASSLEGRTAEAFF
TGTGCCAGCAGCTTAGAAGGCAGGACCGCTGAAGCTTTCTTT
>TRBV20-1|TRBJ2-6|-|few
CSARESGTGANVLTF
TGCAGTGCTAGAGAGTCGGGGACTGGGGCCAACGTCCTGACTTTC
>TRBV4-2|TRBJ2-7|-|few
CASSQGGLRGYFMGEQYF
TGTGCCAGCAGCCAAGGTGGGCTGCGAGGGTATTTTATGGGTGAGCAGTACTTC
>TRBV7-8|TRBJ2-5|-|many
CASSFNRQQETQYF
TGTGCCAGCAGCTTCAATCGCCAACAAGAGACCCAGTACTTC
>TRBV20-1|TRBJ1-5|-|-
CSVVPRSKFPQHF
TGCAGTGTTGTACCCAGGTCTAAGTTTCCCCAGCATTTT
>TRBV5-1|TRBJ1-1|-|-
CASSLIGNSEAFF
TGCGCCAGCAGCTTGATCGGGAACAGTGAAGCTTTCTTT
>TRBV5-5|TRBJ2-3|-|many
CASSSGRSLTDTQYF
TGTGCCAGCAGCTCAGGACGGAGCCTCACAGATACGCAGTATTTT
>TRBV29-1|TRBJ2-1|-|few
CSWAGDLVYEQFF
TGCAGCTGGGCCGGGGACCTAGTTTATGAGCAGTTCTTC
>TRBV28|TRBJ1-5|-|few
CASSFATPVSNQPQHF
TGTGCCAGCAGTTTCGCGACACCAGTATCAAATCAGCCCCAGCATTTT